The rows below give T cell receptor beta chains drawn from one sample of a study of spatial heterogeneity in lung cancer. TCRdb processed the 5' RACE reads anew with MiXCR; each CDR3 protein has one entry. The top ten hold 2.9% of the sample, which has tens of thousands of distinct CDR3 sequences, roughly 7% seen once. Sequenced material: PBMCs, taken at surgery. These receptors originate from a female donor with early-stage non-small cell lung cancer. Both conserved end residues are part of each CDR3. The D gene is left open where the match is weak. Not every row has a clone size; where given, it reads once, few, many or a size class.

TGTGCCAGCTCACCACCTAGACCAGCAGATACGCAGTATTTT	CASSPPRPADTQYF	.	TRBV18	TRBJ2-3	.
TGTGCCAGCAGTTTTTGGGGGGAGTCGCAGTATTTT	CASSFWGESQYF	.	TRBV12-3/TRBV12-4	TRBJ2-3	.
TGTGCCAGCAGCAAAGGGGGGCCAGGGTACGAGCAGTACTTC	CASSKGGPGYEQYF	.	TRBV21-1	TRBJ2-7	.
TGTGCCAGCAGTTCCCCCAGGGGGCGGCGAAGGAGCACTGAAGCTTTCTTT	CASSSPRGRRRSTEAFF	TRBD1	TRBV28	TRBJ1-1	few
TGTGCCAGCAGCTTAGGAGGAGCGGGGGCGCCGAGCACAGATACGCAGTATTTT	CASSLGGAGAPSTDTQYF	TRBD2	TRBV11-1	TRBJ2-3	many
TGTGCCAGCAGCCAAGATGGGCAGTGGAACATTCAGTACTTC	CASSQDGQWNIQYF	.	TRBV14	TRBJ2-4	many
TGTGCCAGCAGCTTAGGAGTCGGCGGGGGGGCCGTCGATGAGCAGTTCTTC	CASSLGVGGGAVDEQFF	TRBD2	TRBV7-2	TRBJ2-1	many
TGCGCCAGCAGCTTGGGACAGAACACCGGGGAGCTGTTTTTT	CASSLGQNTGELFF	.	TRBV5-1	TRBJ2-2	.
TGCGTCAGCAGCTCCGGACAGGTGAACACTGAAGCTTTCTTT	CVSSSGQVNTEAFF	TRBD1	TRBV5-1	TRBJ1-1	few
TGTGCCAGCAGCCGCTTAGGACAGACCTACGAGCAGTACTTC	CASSRLGQTYEQYF	.	TRBV7-2	TRBJ2-7	few
TGCAGCGTTGCATCCGACAGGAGAACTGAAGCTTTCTTT	CSVASDRRTEAFF	.	TRBV29-1	TRBJ1-1	few
TGCGCCAGCAGCACCACTAGCGGGGGATACCATGAGCAGTTCTTC	CASSTTSGGYHEQFF	TRBD2	TRBV5-1	TRBJ2-1	.
TGTGCCAGCAGTTCCACCTACCAGCTGTTTTTT	CASSSTYQLFF	.	TRBV13	TRBJ2-2	.
TGTGCCACCGCTAGCGGGGGAGTCTCAGATACGCAGTATTTT	CATASGGVSDTQYF	TRBD2	TRBV7-3	TRBJ2-3	many
TGCGCCAGCAGCCTGGTGCGGCAGAGTGAAAAACTGTTTTTT	CASSLVRQSEKLFF	.	TRBV4-1	TRBJ1-4	few
TGCAGTGCTAGTGAAGGGGCTGCATTCAATGAGCAGTTCTTC	CSASEGAAFNEQFF	.	TRBV20-1	TRBJ2-1	.
TGTGCCACCAGCATAAAGTTAGCGGGGATCGGTATGACAGATACGCAGTATTTT	CATSIKLAGIGMTDTQYF	TRBD2	TRBV15	TRBJ2-3	.
TGTGCCAGCAGTTACTCGAGTAGCGGGGGTTTGGGGACCCAGTACTTC	CASSYSSSGGLGTQYF	TRBD2	TRBV6-5	TRBJ2-5	many